These T cell receptor beta chains were read from a single sample in a study of beta chain features in type 1 diabetes. The protocol was immunoSEQ multiplex PCR, while the TCRdb copy is restricted to in-frame clones and leaves out a portion. Of 140,000 or so clones in the sample, 8.5% to 12% were seen once. What was sequenced was naive CD4+ T cells from blood. The source of these receptors is a man aged 18 to 29 in good health. The CDR3 runs from the conserved cysteine through the conserved F or W. The D gene is left open where the match is weak. Size is stated for part of the rows, as once, few or many counts, or as a class when the clone is expanded.

D,size,J,V,CDR3,DNA
NA,NA,TRBJ1-5,TRBV10-3,CAIRDSSSNQPQHF,TGTGCCATCAGAGACTCATCTAGCAATCAGCCCCAGCATTTT
TRBD2,few,TRBJ2-7,TRBV11-2,CASSLVSSGYSYEQYF,TGTGCCAGCAGCTTAGTGTCTAGCGGCTACTCCTACGAGCAGTACTTC
TRBD1,many,TRBJ2-2,TRBV7-9,CASSRRTGSTGELFF,TGTGCCAGCAGCCGAAGGACAGGGAGCACCGGGGAGCTGTTTTTT
TRBD1,few,TRBJ1-4,TRBV19,CASSIGRRGHEKLFF,TGTGCCAGTAGTATCGGGCGCAGGGGGCATGAAAAACTGTTTTTT
NA,NA,TRBJ2-2,TRBV21-1,CASSTSGGVTGELFF,TGTGCCAGCAGCACTAGCGGGGGTGTCACCGGGGAGCTGTTTTTT
NA,few,TRBJ2-2,TRBV5-1,CASSLDSVNTGELFF,TGCGCCAGCAGCTTGGACTCTGTGAACACCGGGGAGCTGTTTTTT
TRBD1,many,TRBJ2-5,TRBV18,CASSPQGQTQETQYF,TGTGCCAGCTCACCACAGGGACAGACCCAAGAGACCCAGTACTTC
NA,few,TRBJ2-5,TRBV4-2,CASSSRAVQETQYF,TGTGCCAGCAGCTCTCGCGCCGTCCAAGAGACCCAGTACTTC
NA,few,TRBJ2-2,TRBV9,CASSTGTPNTGELFF,TGTGCCAGCAGTACCGGGACACCGAACACCGGGGAGCTGTTTTTT
TRBD1,few,TRBJ1-2,TRBV28,CASSPGQGAGYTF,TGTGCCAGCAGCCCCGGACAGGGTGCCGGCTACACCTTC
NA,NA,TRBJ2-3,TRBV7-6,CASSLAGAGRTDTQYF,TGTGCCAGCAGCTTAGCGGGGGCGGGCAGGACAGATACGCAGTATTTT
TRBD2,NA,TRBJ2-3,TRBV4-2,CASSQGTSGDSTDTQYF,TGTGCCAGCAGCCAAGGGACTAGCGGGGACAGCACAGATACGCAGTATTTT
NA,few,TRBJ2-5,TRBV7-2,CASSFGAKETQYF,TGTGCCAGCAGCTTTGGGGCTAAAGAGACCCAGTACTTC
TRBD1,NA,TRBJ2-7,TRBV28,CASHPNRGHYEQYF,TGTGCCAGCCACCCAAACAGGGGACACTACGAGCAGTACTTC
NA,NA,TRBJ1-3,TRBV4-3,CASSQAGDRVNTIYF,TGCGCCAGCAGCCAAGCAGGGGACCGAGTAAACACCATATATTTT
NA,many,TRBJ2-3,TRBV4-3,CASSTLALSDTQYF,TGCGCCAGCAGCACTCTAGCGTTGTCAGATACGCAGTATTTT
TRBD1,NA,TRBJ2-6,TRBV7-9,CASSSYSGQLYSGANVLTF,TGTGCCAGCAGCTCCTACTCGGGACAGCTTTACTCTGGGGCCAACGTCCTGACTTTC
NA,NA,TRBJ2-5,TRBV10-3,CAIRDSGKETQYF,TGTGCCATCAGGGACAGCGGGAAAGAGACCCAGTACTTC
TRBD2,NA,TRBJ2-7,TRBV5-1,CASSLGLAGGVGYEQYF,TGCGCCAGCAGCTTGGGCCTAGCGGGGGGTGTTGGATACGAGCAGTACTTC
TRBD1,few,TRBJ2-7,TRBV7-6,CASSQENRGGEQYF,TGTGCCAGCAGTCAAGAGAACAGGGGTGGCGAGCAGTACTTC
NA,NA,TRBJ2-5,TRBV18,CASSPREQETQYF,TGTGCCAGCTCACCCCGGGAGCAAGAGACCCAGTACTTC
TRBD2,many,TRBJ2-3,TRBV7-9,CASSPNSGTTTDTQYF,TGTGCCAGCAGCCCAAATAGCGGGACTACCACAGATACGCAGTATTTT
NA,many,TRBJ1-3,TRBV30,CAWRDQGSVNTIYF,TGTGCCTGGAGGGATCAGGGGTCAGTAAACACCATATATTTT
TRBD2,few,TRBJ2-1,TRBV5-1,CASSFSSGGYNEQFF,TGCGCCAGCAGCTTTAGTAGCGGGGGGTACAATGAGCAGTTCTTC
TRBD2,few,TRBJ2-1,TRBV9,CASSANSGGAYNEQFF,TGTGCCAGCAGCGCCAACAGCGGGGGGGCCTACAATGAGCAGTTCTTC
TRBD2,NA,TRBJ2-7,TRBV6-5,CASSYSSGGAYEQYF,TGTGCCAGCAGTTACTCTAGCGGGGGGGCGTACGAGCAGTACTTC
NA,NA,TRBJ1-5,TRBV15,CATSSEARQPQHF,TGTGCCACCAGCAGTGAGGCTCGTCAGCCCCAGCATTTT
NA,NA,TRBJ2-7,TRBV30,CAWSVQLEQYF,TGTGCCTGGAGTGTACAACTAGAGCAGTACTTC
TRBD2,few,TRBJ2-5,TRBV10-3,CAISRTGTSGDGMQETQYF,TGTGCCATCAGTCGGACCGGGACTAGCGGGGATGGGATGCAAGAGACCCAGTACTTC
NA,few,TRBJ1-6,TRBV7-9,CASSVRSGTNSPLHF,TGTGCCAGCAGTGTCAGGAGCGGCACTAATTCACCCCTCCACTTT
NA,NA,TRBJ1-2,TRBV6-4,CASSDSAGKGYTF,TGTGCCAGCAGTGACTCGGCAGGGAAGGGCTACACCTTC
NA,few,TRBJ1-1,TRBV7-7,CASSLEGSTEAFF,TGTGCCAGCAGCTTAGAAGGGAGTACTGAAGCTTTCTTT
NA,few,TRBJ2-1,TRBV6-6,CASSYTGHNNEQFF,TGTGCCAGCAGTTACACCGGACATAACAATGAGCAGTTCTTC
NA,few,TRBJ1-2,TRBV9,CASSVGSYGYTF,TGTGCCAGCAGCGTAGGCAGTTATGGCTACACCTTC
TRBD1,once,TRBJ2-5,TRBV27,CASSFPGTGHQETQYF,TGTGCCAGCAGTTTTCCCGGGACAGGACATCAAGAGACCCAGTACTTC
NA,few,TRBJ1-5,TRBV7-2,CASSLARGQPQHF,TGTGCCAGCAGCTTAGCCAGGGGCCAGCCCCAGCATTTT
TRBD1,few,TRBJ2-7,TRBV30,CAWSGSGTAQNSEQYF,TGTGCCTGGAGTGGTTCGGGGACAGCCCAAAACAGCGAGCAGTACTTC
TRBD1,few,TRBJ2-3,TRBV7-2,CASSPTPGQGFTDTQYF,TGTGCCAGCAGCCCGACTCCGGGACAGGGGTTCACAGATACGCAGTATTTT
TRBD1,few,TRBJ2-7,TRBV7-2,CASSLVGQGAYEQYF,TGTGCCAGCAGCTTAGTGGGACAGGGAGCCTACGAGCAGTACTTC
TRBD2,few,TRBJ2-3,TRBV7-3,CASSPQAGSTDTQYF,TGTGCCAGCAGCCCCCAAGCGGGGAGCACAGATACGCAGTATTTT
NA,NA,TRBJ1-5,TRBV27,CASSLSRPGLSNQPQHF,TGTGCCAGCAGTTTATCCCGTCCCGGTCTTAGCAATCAGCCCCAGCATTTT
NA,NA,TRBJ1-2,TRBV6-5,CASSLRSGLYGYTF,TGTGCCAGCAGTTTAAGATCAGGGCTCTATGGCTACACCTTC
NA,few,TRBJ2-1,TRBV15,CATRSSETIYNEQFF,TGTGCCACCAGGTCGTCCGAGACAATTTACAATGAGCAGTTCTTC
TRBD2,NA,TRBJ2-3,TRBV19,CASSIAGPGTTTDTQYF,TGTGCCAGTAGTATAGCGGGGCCCGGGACTACCACAGATACGCAGTATTTT
NA,few,TRBJ2-2,TRBV30,CAWSRRGWGENTGELFF,TGTGCCTGGAGTCGCCGCGGGTGGGGAGAAAACACCGGGGAGCTGTTTTTT
TRBD1,NA,TRBJ2-7,TRBV5-1,CASSLGQGAYEQYF,TGCGCCAGCAGCTTAGGACAGGGGGCCTACGAGCAGTACTTC
NA,few,TRBJ2-2,TRBV7-2,CATTRDSTNTGELFF,TGTGCCACCACGCGCGACAGCACGAACACCGGGGAGCTGTTTTTT
NA,few,TRBJ2-2,TRBV7-2,CASSLEKRPPNTGELFF,TGTGCCAGCAGCTTAGAGAAGCGACCTCCGAACACCGGGGAGCTGTTTTTT
NA,NA,TRBJ1-4,TRBV7-2,CASSLSTGTNEKLFF,TGTGCCAGCAGCTTATCGACAGGAACTAATGAAAAACTGTTTTTT
NA,few,TRBJ2-7,TRBV6-5,CASSLNRISYEQYF,TGTGCCAGCAGCCTAAATAGAATCTCCTACGAGCAGTACTTC
NA,NA,TRBJ2-5,TRBV7-2,CASSPGSLETQYF,TGTGCCAGCAGCCCCGGGTCATTAGAGACCCAGTACTTC